This T cell receptor (beta chain) was obtained from a study of T-cell memory formation after mild COVID-19. Across the whole study: Among the donors, TCR clusters were largely specific to each donor.

Researchers used 5'RACE with constant-segment primers to make TCR alpha and TCR beta cDNA libraries that carry sample barcodes and UMIs. TCRdb reprocessed the 5' RACE reads with MiXCR, giving one entry per CDR3 protein. Of about 180,000 distinct CDR3 sequences in the sample, more than 15% were seen once. Germline lookup yields CDR1 SGDLS and CDR2 YYNGEE. Trimming at V came to 3 bases and at J to 6 bases, leaving 3 bases not matched to a gene. The CDR3 length is 14 residues. This clonotype has only a few counts. The sequence came from an adult woman who had mild COVID-19 (a few samples of this study predate the infection). Cell type and time point are not known. The chain links TRBV9 to TRBJ2-1; 10 bases fit TRBD2. Sequenced material: PBMCs or a T cell subset sorted from them (not recorded which). Written as DNA, the CDR3 is TGTGCCAGCAGCGGAAGGACTAGCGGCAATGAGCAGTTCTTC. Translating it yields CASSGRTSGNEQFF.